The 8 T cell receptor beta chains listed next were all sequenced from one sample in a study of T cells in Graves' hyperthyroidism and ophthalmopathy. TCR beta CDR3 regions were amplified from RNA. An initial round of RT-PCR targeting the TCR CDR3 relied on the HTBI primer set. TCRdb re-called the multiplex PCR reads through MiXCR, storing one row per CDR3 protein. Here the sample spans 450,000 to 500,000 distinct CDR3 sequences, about 22% being singletons. Sequenced input: blood. The source is a woman in her seventies with Graves' ophthalmopathy.

This clonotype was seen ten or more times. This chain connects TRBV20-1 to TRBJ2-1; D gene unclear. The CDR3 is made up of 12 amino acids. V was cut by 3 bases and J by 5 bases, with 8 bases left in between. Germline V CDR1 and CDR2: DFQATT, SNEGSKA (reference sequence). The DNA of the CDR3 is TGCAGTGCTAGGCCTCGGAACAATGAGCAGTTCTTC. Translation gives CSARPRNNEQFF.

Many counts were recorded for this clonotype. The chain joins TRBV12-5 to TRBJ2-7; D is perhaps TRBD1 (5 bases). CDR3 length: 13 residues. Per the germline V gene, CDR1 is LGHNT and CDR2 is FRNRAP. Trimming removed 10 bases from V and 3 bases from J, with 16 bases in between. The CDR3 bases are TGTGCTACGCCGGGCAGGGCGCGCTACGAGCAGTACTTC. This gives the protein CATPGRARYEQYF.

The sample holds a few counts of this clonotype. J is TRBJ1-3 and V is TRBV6-1, with a possible D match to TRBD1 (5 bases). CDR1 is MNHNS, CDR2 SASEGT, per germline. The CDR3 sequence is 12 residues long. V gave up 7 bases and J gave up 2 bases, with 6 bases separating them. The CDR3 DNA is TGTGCCAGCACAGGGACTGGAAACACCATATATTTT. Residues: CASTGTGNTIYF.

This chain connects TRBV29-1 to TRBJ2-7; D uncertain. Looked up from germline, CDR1 is SQVTM and CDR2 is ANQGSEA. V gave up 4 bases and J gave up 0 bases, with 10 bases separating them. The CDR3 contains 13 residues. The chain's CDR3 is CSVALVASYEQYF. The CDR3 DNA sequence: TGCAGCGTTGCCCTAGTCGCCTCCTACGAGCAGTACTTC.

With respect to this clonotype: Germline and junction disagree at one end, which may indicate a read error. The V and J genes are TRBV5-8 and TRBJ2-3; TRBD2 agrees at 10 bases. This CDR3 comprises 17 residues. Germline V gene data show CDR1 as SGHTS and CDR2 as YDEGEE. The CDR3 region has the DNA TGCGCCAGCAGCCAAGATTGGCTAGCGGGAGCGAGAGATACGCAGTATTTT. Translated, it gives CASSQDWLAGARDTQYF.

This chain connects TRBV9 to TRBJ2-3; 12 positions agree with TRBD2. This CDR3 contains 16 residues. Germline V lookup: CDR1 SGDLS, CDR2 YYNGEE. Trimming took 1 base from V and 4 from J; bases not matched to a gene: 4. Written as DNA, the CDR3 is TGTGCCAGCAGCGTAACGACTAGCGGGAGTTCAGATACGCAGTATTTT. Translation gives CASSVTTSGSSDTQYF.

The chain links TRBV14 to TRBJ1-6; D is ambiguous. The CDR3 sequence is 14 residues long. Germline assignment: CDR1 SGHDN and CDR2 FVKESK. The ends were cut back, 8 bases at V and 6 bases at J, with 14 bases in the middle. CDR3 DNA: TGTGCCAGCGCCTTCAGCCGGGGTAATTCACCCCTCCACTTT. This translates into CASAFSRGNSPLHF. Full variable domain (missing parts from reference TRBV14 and TRBJ1-6): EAGVTQFPSHSVIEKGQTVTLRCDPISGHDNLYWYRRVMGKEIKFLLHFVKESKQDESGMPNNRFLAERTGGTYSTLKVQPAELEDSGVYFCASAFSRGNSPLHFGNGTRLTVT.

The table lists this clonotype with many counts. The chain recombines TRBV3-1 with TRBJ1-1; no reliable D call. Germline CDR1 and CDR2: LGHDT and YNNKEL (reference sequence). The germline V and J ends were trimmed by 3 bases and 1 base, with 6 bases remaining between them. This CDR3 has 13 amino acids. The CDR3 region is CASSHLENTEAFF. CDR3 DNA: TGTGCCAGCAGCCACCTTGAGAACACTGAAGCTTTCTTT. Variable domain in full (rest from reference TRBV3-1 and TRBJ1-1): DTAVSQTPKYLVTQMGNDKSIKCEQNLGHDTMYWYKQDSKKFLKIMFSYNNKELIINETVPNRFSPKSPDKAHLNLHINSLELGDSAVYFCASSHLENTEAFFGQGTRLTVV.